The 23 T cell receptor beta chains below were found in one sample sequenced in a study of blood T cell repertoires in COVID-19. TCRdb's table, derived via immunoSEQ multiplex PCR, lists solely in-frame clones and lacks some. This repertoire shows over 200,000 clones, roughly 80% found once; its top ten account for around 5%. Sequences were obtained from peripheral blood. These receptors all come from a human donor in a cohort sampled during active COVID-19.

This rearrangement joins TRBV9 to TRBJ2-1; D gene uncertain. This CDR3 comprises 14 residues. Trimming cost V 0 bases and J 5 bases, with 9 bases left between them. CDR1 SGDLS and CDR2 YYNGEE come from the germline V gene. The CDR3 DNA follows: TGTGCCAGCAGCGTAGAAGTAGAAGACAATGAGCAGTTCTTC. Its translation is CASSVEVEDNEQFF.

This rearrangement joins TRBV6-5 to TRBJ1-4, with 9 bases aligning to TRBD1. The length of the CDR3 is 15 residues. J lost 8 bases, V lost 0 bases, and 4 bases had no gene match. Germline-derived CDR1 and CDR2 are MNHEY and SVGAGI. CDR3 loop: CASSYSGTGNEKLFF. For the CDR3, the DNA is TGTGCCAGCAGTTACTCTGGGACAGGGAACGAAAAACTGTTTTTT.

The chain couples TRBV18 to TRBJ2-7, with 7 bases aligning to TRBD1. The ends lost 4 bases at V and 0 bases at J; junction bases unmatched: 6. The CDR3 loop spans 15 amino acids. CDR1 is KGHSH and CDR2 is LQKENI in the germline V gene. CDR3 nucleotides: TGTGCCAGCTCACTCTGGGACAGCTACTCCTACGAGCAGTACTTC. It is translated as CASSLWDSYSYEQYF.

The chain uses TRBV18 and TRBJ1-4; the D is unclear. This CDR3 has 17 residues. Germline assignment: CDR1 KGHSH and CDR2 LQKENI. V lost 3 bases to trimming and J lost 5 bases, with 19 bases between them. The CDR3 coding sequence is TGTGCCAGCTCACCCGAGGGTGGGCAGACGAGAAATGAAAAACTGTTTTTT. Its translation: CASSPEGGQTRNEKLFF.

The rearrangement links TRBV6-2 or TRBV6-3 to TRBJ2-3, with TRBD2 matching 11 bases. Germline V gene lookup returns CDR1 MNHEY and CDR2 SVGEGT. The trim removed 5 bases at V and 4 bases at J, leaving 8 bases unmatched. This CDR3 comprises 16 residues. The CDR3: CASSRSSGRMADTQYF. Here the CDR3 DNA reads TGTGCCAGCAGTCGGTCTAGCGGGAGGATGGCAGATACGCAGTATTTT.

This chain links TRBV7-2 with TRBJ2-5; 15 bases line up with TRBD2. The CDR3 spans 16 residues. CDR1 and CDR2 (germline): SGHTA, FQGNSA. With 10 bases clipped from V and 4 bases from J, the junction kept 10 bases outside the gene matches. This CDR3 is CATRSGTSGRRETQYF. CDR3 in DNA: TGTGCCACGAGAAGCGGGACTAGCGGGAGGAGAGAGACCCAGTACTTC.

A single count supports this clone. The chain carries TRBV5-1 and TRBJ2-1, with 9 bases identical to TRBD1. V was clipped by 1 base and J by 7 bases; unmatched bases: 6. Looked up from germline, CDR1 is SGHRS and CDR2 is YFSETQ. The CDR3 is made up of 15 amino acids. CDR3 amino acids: CASSLPGQGPNEQFF. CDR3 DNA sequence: TGCGCCAGCAGCTTGCCGGGACAGGGCCCAAATGAGCAGTTCTTC. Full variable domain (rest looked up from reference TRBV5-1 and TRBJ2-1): KAGVTQTPRYLIKTRGQQVTLSCSPISGHRSVSWYQQTPGQGLQFLFEYFSETQRNKGNFPGRFSGRQFSNSRSEMNVSTLELGDSALYLCASSLPGQGPNEQFFGPGTRLTVL.

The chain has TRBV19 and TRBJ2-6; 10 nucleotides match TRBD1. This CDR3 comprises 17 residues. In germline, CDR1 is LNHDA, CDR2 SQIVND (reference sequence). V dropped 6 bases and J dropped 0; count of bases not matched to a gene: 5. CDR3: CASRWTGGVSGANVLTF. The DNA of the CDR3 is TGTGCCAGTAGATGGACAGGGGGAGTCTCTGGGGCCAACGTCCTGACTTTC.

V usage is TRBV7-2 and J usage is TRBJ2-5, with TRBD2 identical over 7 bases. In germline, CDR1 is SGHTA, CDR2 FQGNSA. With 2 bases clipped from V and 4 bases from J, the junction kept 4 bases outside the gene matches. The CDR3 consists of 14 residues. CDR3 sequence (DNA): TGTGCCAGCAGCTTAAAATCGGGAGGAGAGACCCAGTACTTC. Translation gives CASSLKSGGETQYF.

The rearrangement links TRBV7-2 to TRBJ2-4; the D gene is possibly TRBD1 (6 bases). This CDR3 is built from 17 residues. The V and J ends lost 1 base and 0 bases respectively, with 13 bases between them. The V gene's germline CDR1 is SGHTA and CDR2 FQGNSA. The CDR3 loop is CASSLEVGGVAKNIQYF. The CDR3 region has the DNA TGTGCCAGCAGCTTAGAGGTAGGGGGAGTAGCCAAAAACATTCAGTACTTC.

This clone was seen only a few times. This CDR3 is CASSPPGGSGYTF. Here the CDR3 DNA reads TGTGCCAGTAGCCCGCCTGGAGGAAGTGGCTACACCTTC. This chain joins TRBV19 and TRBJ1-2; D gene uncertain. The V end was cut by 6 bases, the J end by 7 bases, with 15 bases between. Germline lookup yields CDR1 LNHDA and CDR2 SQIVND (reference sequence). The CDR3 contains 13 residues.

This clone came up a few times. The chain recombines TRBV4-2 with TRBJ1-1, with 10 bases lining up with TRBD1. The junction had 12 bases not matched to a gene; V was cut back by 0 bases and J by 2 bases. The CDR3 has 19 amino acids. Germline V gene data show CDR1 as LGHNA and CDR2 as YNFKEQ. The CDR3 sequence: CASSQESTATGGLNTEAFF. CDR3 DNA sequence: TGTGCCAGCAGCCAAGAGTCGACAGCGACAGGGGGCCTTAACACTGAAGCTTTCTTT.

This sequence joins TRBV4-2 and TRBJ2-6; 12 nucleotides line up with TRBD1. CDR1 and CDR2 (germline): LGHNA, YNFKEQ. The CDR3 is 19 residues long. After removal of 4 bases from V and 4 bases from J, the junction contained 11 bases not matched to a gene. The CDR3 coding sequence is TGTGCCAGCAGCCCGATTCGGGGACAGGGGGCCGCCGGGGCCAACGTCCTGACTTTC. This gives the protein CASSPIRGQGAAGANVLTF.

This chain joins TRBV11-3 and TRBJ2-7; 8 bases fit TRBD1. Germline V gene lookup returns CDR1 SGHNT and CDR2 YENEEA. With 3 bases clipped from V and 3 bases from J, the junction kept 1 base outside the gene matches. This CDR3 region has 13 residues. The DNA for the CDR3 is TGTGCCAGCAGCTTCGGACAGGGCTACGAGCAGTACTTC. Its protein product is CASSFGQGYEQYF.

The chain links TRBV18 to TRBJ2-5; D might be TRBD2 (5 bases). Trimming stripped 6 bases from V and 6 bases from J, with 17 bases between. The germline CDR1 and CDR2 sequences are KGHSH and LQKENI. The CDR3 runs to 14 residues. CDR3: CASSPGGSSKTQYF. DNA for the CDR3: TGTGCCAGCTCCCCCGGCGGGTCGAGTAAGACCCAGTACTTC. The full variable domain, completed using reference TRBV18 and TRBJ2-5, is NAGVMQNPRHLVRRRGQEARLRCSPMKGHSHVYWYRQLPEEGLKFMVYLQKENIIDESGMPKERFSAEFPKEGPSILRIQQVVRGDSAAYFCASSPGGSSKTQYFGPGTRLLVL.

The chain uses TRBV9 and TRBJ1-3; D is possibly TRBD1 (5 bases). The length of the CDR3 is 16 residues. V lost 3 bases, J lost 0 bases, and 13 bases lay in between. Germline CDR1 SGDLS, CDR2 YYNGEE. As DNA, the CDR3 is TGTGCCAGCAGCGGCCTTGGGGGGGGCTCTGGAAACACCATATATTTT. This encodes CASSGLGGGSGNTIYF.

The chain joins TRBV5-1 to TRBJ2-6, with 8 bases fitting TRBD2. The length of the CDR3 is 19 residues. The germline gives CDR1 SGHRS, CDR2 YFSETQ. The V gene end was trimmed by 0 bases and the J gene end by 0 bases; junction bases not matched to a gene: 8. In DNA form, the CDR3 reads TGCGCCAGCAGCTTGGCCCGAGCGGGAGTTAGCTCTGGGGCCAACGTCCTGACTTTC. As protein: CASSLARAGVSSGANVLTF.

The CDR3 sequence is CASSLDAGARWDEQYF. The CDR3 DNA reads TGTGCCAGCAGCCTGGATGCAGGGGCGCGTTGGGACGAGCAGTACTTC. The chain combines TRBV5-6 with TRBJ2-7, with D possibly being TRBD1 (6 bases). CDR3 length: 16 amino acids. Trimming pared 4 bases from V and 5 bases from J, leaving 22 bases between. CDR1 SGHDT and CDR2 YYEEEE come from the germline V gene.

CDR3 amino acids: CAWSLPGRGNEKLFF. For the CDR3, the DNA is TGTGCCTGGTCCCTTCCAGGTCGGGGTAATGAAAAACTGTTTTTT. This sequence joins TRBV30 and TRBJ1-4; D unclear. Per germline, CDR1 GTSNPN and CDR2 SVGIG (reference sequence). The germline V and J ends were trimmed by 5 bases and 4 bases, with 17 bases remaining between them. The CDR3 length is 15 residues.

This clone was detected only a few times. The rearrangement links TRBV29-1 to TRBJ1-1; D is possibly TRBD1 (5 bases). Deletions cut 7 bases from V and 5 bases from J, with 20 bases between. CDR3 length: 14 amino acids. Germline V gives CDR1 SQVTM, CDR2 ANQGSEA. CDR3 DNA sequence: TGCAGCGCACGACTGGGGGGGGTTCGGACTGAAGCTTTCTTT. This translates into CSARLGGVRTEAFF.

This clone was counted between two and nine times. In nucleotides, the CDR3 is TGCAGCGTCGCCTATTATAATGAGCAGTTCTTC. Amino acid sequence: CSVAYYNEQFF. The V and J genes are TRBV29-1 and TRBJ2-1, with D hard to call. Trimming cost V 6 bases and J 7 bases, with 10 bases left between them. Germline V gene sequence: CDR1 SQVTM, CDR2 ANQGSEA. The CDR3 has 11 amino acids.

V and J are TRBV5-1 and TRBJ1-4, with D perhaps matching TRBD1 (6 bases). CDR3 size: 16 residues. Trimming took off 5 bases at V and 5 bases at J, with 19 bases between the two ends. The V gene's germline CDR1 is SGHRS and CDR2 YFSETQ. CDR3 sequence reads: CASRVRGATSNEKLFF. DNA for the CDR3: TGCGCCAGCAGAGTCAGGGGCGCTACATCCAATGAAAAACTGTTTTTT.

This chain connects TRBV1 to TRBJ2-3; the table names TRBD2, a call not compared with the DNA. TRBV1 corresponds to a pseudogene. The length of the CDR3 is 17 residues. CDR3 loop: CTSSHARSTPGTDTQYF. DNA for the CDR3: TGCACCAGCAGCCATGCCCGGAGCACGCCCGGCACAGATACGCAGTATTTT.